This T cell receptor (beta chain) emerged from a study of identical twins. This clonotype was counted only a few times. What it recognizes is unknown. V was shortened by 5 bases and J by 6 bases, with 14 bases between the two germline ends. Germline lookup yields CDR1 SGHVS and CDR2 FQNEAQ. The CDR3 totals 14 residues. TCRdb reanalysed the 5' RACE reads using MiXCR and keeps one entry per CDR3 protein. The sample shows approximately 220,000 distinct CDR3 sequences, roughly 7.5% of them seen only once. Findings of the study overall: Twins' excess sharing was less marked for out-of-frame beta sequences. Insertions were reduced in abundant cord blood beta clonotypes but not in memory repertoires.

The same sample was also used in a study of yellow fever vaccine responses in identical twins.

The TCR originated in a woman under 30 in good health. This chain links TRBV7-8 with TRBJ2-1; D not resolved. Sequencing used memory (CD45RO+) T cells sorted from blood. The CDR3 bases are TGTGCCAGCAGCCCGCCCAACAAAATCAATGAGCAGTTCTTC. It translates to CASSPPNKINEQFF. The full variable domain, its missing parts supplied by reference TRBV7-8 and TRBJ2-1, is GAGVSQSPRYKVAKRGQDVALRCDPISGHVSLFWYQQALGQGPEFLTYFQNEAQLDKSGLPSDRFFAERPEGSVSTLKIQRTQQEDSAVYLCASSPPNKINEQFFGPGTRLTVL.